The subject of this entry is one T cell receptor beta chain. This specimen belongs to a study of blood T cell repertoires in COVID-19. Per the original data handling: Reference gene primers were amplified, and this amplification served to estimate nucleated cell counts. TCRdb keeps only in-frame clones here, not all; method: immunoSEQ multiplex PCR. That table furnishes V, J and clone size, whereas the DNA furnished D and trimming. The table includes about 180,000 clones, 80% to 85% detected once. Germline trimming cut 0 bases from V and 5 bases from J; bases unmatched to any gene: 6. There are 17 residues in the CDR3. Germline V CDR1 and CDR2: LNHNV, YYDKDF (reference sequence).

What was sequenced was peripheral blood. The receptor was derived from a woman between 65 and 79 years old with COVID-19, enrolled during active disease. This sequence joins TRBV15 and TRBJ2-2; TRBD2 aligns across 10 bases. The CDR3 sequence: CATSRDSELAGTGELFF. DNA for the CDR3: TGTGCCACCAGCAGAGATTCCGAACTAGCGGGAACCGGGGAGCTGTTTTTT.